The T cell receptor beta chain described here comes from a study of shared clonotypes between healthy human individuals. General study findings and limits: Blood alone was sampled, and tissue repertoires likely differ. Across subsets, estimated richness was generally greater for naive than for memory populations. Sharing of clonotypes among donors was expected to vary with sequencing depth.

Each donor was a Caucasian adult residing in Nashville, Tennessee. This clone was seen once. Its antigen is undetermined. Only in-frame clones appear in the TCRdb table, and some are missing; sequencing was by immunoSEQ multiplex PCR. This sample has approximately 1,000,000 clones, with approximately 78% found just once. The sequenced sample was memory CD4+ T cells from PBMCs. Subset meaning: CD45RA-negative fraction. The sequence came from a man between 18 and 35 years old in good health. Some clones in this sample may be carry-over from other donors' samples.

CDR3 in DNA: TGTGCCAGTAGTTCCCTGGATTGGAACTATGGCTACACCTTC. It yields the protein CASSSLDWNYGYTF. The chain couples TRBV19 to TRBJ1-2, with D hard to call. The V gene lost 5 bases and the J gene lost 2 bases, with 12 bases spanning the gap. The germline V gene has CDR1 LNHDA and CDR2 SQIVND (reference sequence). The CDR3 totals 14 residues. Complete variable domain (other parts from reference TRBV19 and TRBJ1-2): DGGITQSPKYLFRKEGQNVTLSCEQNLNHDAMYWYRQDPGQGLRLIYYSQIVNDFQKGDIAEGYSVSREKKESFPLTVTSAQKNPTAFYLCASSSLDWNYGYTFGSGTRLTVV.